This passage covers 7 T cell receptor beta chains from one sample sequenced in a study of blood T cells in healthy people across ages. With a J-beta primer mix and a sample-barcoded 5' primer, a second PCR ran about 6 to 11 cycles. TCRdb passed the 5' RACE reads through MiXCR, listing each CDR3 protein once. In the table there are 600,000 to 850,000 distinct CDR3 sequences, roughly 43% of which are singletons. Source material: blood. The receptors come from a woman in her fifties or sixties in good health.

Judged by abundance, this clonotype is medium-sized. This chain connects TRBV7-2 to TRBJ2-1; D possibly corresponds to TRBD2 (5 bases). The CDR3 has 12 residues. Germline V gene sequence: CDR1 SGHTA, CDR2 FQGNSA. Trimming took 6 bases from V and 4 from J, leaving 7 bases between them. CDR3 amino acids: CASSPGYNEQFF. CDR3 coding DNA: TGTGCCAGCAGTCCGGGGTACAATGAGCAGTTCTTC.

The CDR3 reads CASSSRDRVNEQFF. The CDR3, as DNA: TGTGCCAGCAGCTCCCGGGACAGGGTAAATGAGCAGTTCTTC. The chain carries TRBV7-9 and TRBJ2-1; TRBD1 aligns across 9 bases. CDR1 is SEHNR, CDR2 FQNEAQ, per germline (reference sequence). With 4 bases clipped from V and 7 bases from J, the junction kept 5 bases outside the gene matches. The CDR3 has 14 residues.

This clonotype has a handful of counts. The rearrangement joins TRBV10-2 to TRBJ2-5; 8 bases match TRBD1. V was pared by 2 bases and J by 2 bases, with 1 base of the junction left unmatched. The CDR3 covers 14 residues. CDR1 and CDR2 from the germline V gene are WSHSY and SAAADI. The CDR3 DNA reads TGCGCCAGCAGTGAGAACAGGGGGCAAGAGACCCAGTACTTC. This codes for CASSENRGQETQYF.

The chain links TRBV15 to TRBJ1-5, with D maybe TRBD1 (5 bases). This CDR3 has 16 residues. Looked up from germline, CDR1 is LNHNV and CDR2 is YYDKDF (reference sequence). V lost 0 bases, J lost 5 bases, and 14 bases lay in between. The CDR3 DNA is TGTGCCACCAGCAGAGATCTAGTCAGGGAGGATCAGCCCCAGCATTTT. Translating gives CATSRDLVREDQPQHF.

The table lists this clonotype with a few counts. CDR3 nucleotides: TGTGCCAGCAGTCCAGTAGGGACTAGCGGGAGCCTGACCTACGAGCAGTACTTC. Protein product: CASSPVGTSGSLTYEQYF. The J gene is TRBJ2-7, the V gene TRBV27; 14 positions agree with TRBD2. In germline, CDR1 is MNHEY, CDR2 SMNVEV (reference sequence). V was clipped by 5 bases and J by 2 bases; unmatched bases: 11. This CDR3 comprises 18 residues.

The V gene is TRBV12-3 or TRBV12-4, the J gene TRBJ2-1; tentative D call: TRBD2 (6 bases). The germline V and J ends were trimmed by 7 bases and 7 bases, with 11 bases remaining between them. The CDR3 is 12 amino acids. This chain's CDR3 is CASNLGGNEQFF. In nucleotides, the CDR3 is TGTGCCAGCAACTTGGGGGGTAATGAGCAGTTCTTC.

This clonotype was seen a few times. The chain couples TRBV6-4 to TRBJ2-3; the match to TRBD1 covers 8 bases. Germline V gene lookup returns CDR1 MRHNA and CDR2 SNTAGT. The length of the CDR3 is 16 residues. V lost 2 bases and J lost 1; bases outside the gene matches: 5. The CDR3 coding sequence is TGTGCCAGCAGTGACACTGCGGGACAGGGCACAGATACGCAGTATTTT. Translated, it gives CASSDTAGQGTDTQYF.